These T cell receptor beta chains were read from a single sample in a study of cytomegalovirus exposure and HLA in healthy donors. Sequencing was performed with immunoSEQ multiplex PCR; in TCRdb, only in-frame clones are kept and a portion is missing. Of about 88,000 clones in the sample, over 80% were seen once. Sequencing was carried out using PBMCs. The origin of the receptors is a man between 18 and 29 years old in good health and CMV-seronegative. Both conserved end residues are part of each CDR3. The order of the fields is V gene, clone size, J gene, D gene, CDR3 protein, CDR3 DNA. The D gene is left open where the match is weak. Clone size is shown for a subset of rows, as once, few, many or a class of expanded clone.

>TRBV5-4|once|TRBJ2-7|.
CASSLGSGYEQYF
TGTGCCAGCAGCTTAGGGAGCGGATACGAGCAGTACTTC
>TRBV5-1|.|TRBJ2-1|.
CASSLGVLASINNEQFF
TGCGCCAGCAGCTTGGGGGTACTAGCTTCTATAAACAATGAGCAGTTCTTC
>TRBV5-8|.|TRBJ2-3|.
CASSLEGHLSTDTQYF
TGTGCCAGCAGCTTGGAGGGACATCTTAGCACAGATACGCAGTATTTT
>TRBV27|.|TRBJ1-2|.
CASSDRSSNYGYTF
TGTGCCAGCAGCGACAGATCGTCTAACTATGGCTACACCTTC
>TRBV7-8|.|TRBJ1-2|.
CASSLVSANYGYTF
TGTGCCAGCAGCTTAGTCTCAGCTAACTATGGCTACACCTTC
>TRBV19|.|TRBJ2-6|.
CASTHRRGSGANVLTF
TGTGCCAGTACCCATCGCCGCGGATCTGGGGCCAACGTCCTGACTTTC
>TRBV28|.|TRBJ2-7|TRBD2
CASSTAFRLAGRYEQYF
TGTGCCAGCAGTACTGCCTTCCGACTAGCGGGAAGGTACGAGCAGTACTTC
>TRBV5-1|once|TRBJ2-3|TRBD2
CASSAITSGRFADTQYF
TGCGCCAGCAGCGCCATCACTAGCGGGAGGTTCGCAGATACGCAGTATTTT
>TRBV2|.|TRBJ2-7|TRBD2
CASAPRLAPTYEQYF
TGTGCCAGCGCCCCTCGACTAGCCCCCACCTACGAGCAGTACTTC
>TRBV15|.|TRBJ2-1|TRBD2
CATSRDPLTLAGAYNEQFF
TGTGCCACCAGCAGAGATCCGCTCACTCTAGCGGGAGCCTACAATGAGCAGTTCTTC
>TRBV11-2|.|TRBJ2-7|TRBD2
CASSLLSRKASGLYEQYF
TGTGCCAGCAGCCTACTGTCCCGAAAGGCTAGCGGGTTATACGAGCAGTACTTC
>TRBV4-2|.|TRBJ1-1|.
CASSQTGVGGTEAFF
TGTGCCAGCAGCCAAACCGGAGTCGGGGGCACTGAAGCTTTCTTT
>TRBV2|.|TRBJ2-1|.
CASSDPWGLRQFF
TGTGCCAGCAGTGATCCATGGGGGCTTAGGCAGTTCTTC
>TRBV29-1|few|TRBJ2-7|.
CSVASSATTYEQYF
TGCAGCGTTGCATCTAGCGCGACCACCTACGAGCAGTACTTC
>TRBV19|.|TRBJ2-1|TRBD2
CASSIRGLYNEQFF
TGTGCCAGTAGTATCCGGGGACTATACAATGAGCAGTTCTTC
>TRBV28|.|TRBJ2-5|TRBD2
CASSPALAGGVTQYF
TGTGCCAGCAGCCCGGCACTAGCGGGAGGTGTGACCCAGTACTTC
>TRBV7-9|.|TRBJ2-3|.
CASTSFTDTQYF
TGTGCCAGCACTAGTTTCACAGATACGCAGTATTTT
>TRBV7-8|.|TRBJ1-3|.
CASSLARGNTIYF
TGTGCCAGCAGCTTAGCTCGGGGAAACACCATATATTTT
>TRBV2|.|TRBJ2-7|TRBD2
CASSGVAGGWYEQYF
TGTGCCAGCAGTGGGGTAGCGGGAGGGTGGTACGAGCAGTACTTC
>TRBV7-6|once|TRBJ1-2|.
CASSLAESDRHGYTF
TGTGCCAGCAGCTTAGCGGAGTCAGACAGGCATGGCTACACCTTC
>TRBV6-5|.|TRBJ2-7|.
CASSTYSSADYEQYF
TGTGCCAGCAGTACATACAGCTCAGCGGACTACGAGCAGTACTTC
>TRBV5-1|.|TRBJ1-1|.
CASSLGTANTEAFF
TGCGCCAGCAGCTTGGGGACAGCTAACACTGAAGCTTTCTTT
>TRBV4-2|.|TRBJ2-5|TRBD2
CASSQDRTGTRKETQYF
TGTGCCAGCAGCCAGGACCGAACCGGGACTAGAAAAGAGACCCAGTACTTC
>TRBV4-3|.|TRBJ1-6|.
CASSVTGKGNSPLHF
TGCGCCAGCAGCGTTACAGGGAAGGGTAATTCACCCCTCCACTTT
>TRBV5-1|.|TRBJ2-5|TRBD2
CASSKGVAGEETQYF
TGCGCCAGCAGCAAAGGGGTAGCGGGAGAAGAGACCCAGTACTTC
>TRBV9|.|TRBJ2-1|TRBD2
CASSATLASGNEQFF
TGTGCCAGCAGCGCGACCCTCGCTAGCGGCAATGAGCAGTTCTTC
>TRBV18|.|TRBJ2-3|TRBD2
CASSPGQRGDTQYF
TGTGCCAGCTCACCGGGCCAGCGGGGGGATACGCAGTATTTT
>TRBV6-1|.|TRBJ1-2|TRBD1
CASNQGARDYTF
TGTGCCAGCAACCAGGGGGCCCGGGACTACACCTTC
>TRBV6-1|.|TRBJ2-7|TRBD2
CASRGRAGAYEQYF
TGTGCCAGCAGGGGACGGGCGGGAGCCTACGAGCAGTACTTC
>TRBV28|.|TRBJ2-2|.
CASSSGWFRGGTGELFF
TGTGCCAGCAGTTCCGGGTGGTTCAGGGGCGGCACCGGGGAGCTGTTTTTT
>TRBV10-3|.|TRBJ2-1|.
CAISGESTAEQFF
TGTGCCATCAGTGGGGAGAGTACTGCTGAGCAGTTCTTC